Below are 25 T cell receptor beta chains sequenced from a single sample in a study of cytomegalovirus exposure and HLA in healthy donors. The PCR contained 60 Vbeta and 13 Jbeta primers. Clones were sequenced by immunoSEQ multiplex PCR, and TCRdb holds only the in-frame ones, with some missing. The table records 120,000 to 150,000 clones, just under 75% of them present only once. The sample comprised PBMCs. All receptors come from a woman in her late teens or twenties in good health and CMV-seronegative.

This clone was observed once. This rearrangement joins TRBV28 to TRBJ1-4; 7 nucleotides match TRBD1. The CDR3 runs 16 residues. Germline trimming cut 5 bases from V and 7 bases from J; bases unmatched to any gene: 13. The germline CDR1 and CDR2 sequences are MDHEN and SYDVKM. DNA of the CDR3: TGTGCCAGCAGTCGACACTCCGGGACAGTTATTGAAAAACTGTTTTTT. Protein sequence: CASSRHSGTVIEKLFF.

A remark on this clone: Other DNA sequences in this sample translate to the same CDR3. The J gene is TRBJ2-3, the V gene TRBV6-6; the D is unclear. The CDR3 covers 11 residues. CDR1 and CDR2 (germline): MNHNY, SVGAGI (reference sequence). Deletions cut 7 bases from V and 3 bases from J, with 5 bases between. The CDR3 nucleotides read TGTGCCAGCACTTCGACAGATACGCAGTATTTT. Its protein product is CASTSTDTQYF.

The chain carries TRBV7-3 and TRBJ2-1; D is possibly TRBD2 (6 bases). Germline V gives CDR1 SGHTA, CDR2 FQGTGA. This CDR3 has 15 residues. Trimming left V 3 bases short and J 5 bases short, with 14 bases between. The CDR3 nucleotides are TGTGCCAGCAGCTTTACCGGGACTGAAGACAATGAGCAGTTCTTC. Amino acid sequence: CASSFTGTEDNEQFF.

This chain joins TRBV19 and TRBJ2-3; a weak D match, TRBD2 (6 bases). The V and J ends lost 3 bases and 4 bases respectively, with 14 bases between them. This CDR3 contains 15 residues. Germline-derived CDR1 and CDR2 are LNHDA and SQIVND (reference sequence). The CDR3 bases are TGTGCCAGTAGTATTCGAATCGGGAGATCAGATACGCAGTATTTT. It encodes CASSIRIGRSDTQYF.

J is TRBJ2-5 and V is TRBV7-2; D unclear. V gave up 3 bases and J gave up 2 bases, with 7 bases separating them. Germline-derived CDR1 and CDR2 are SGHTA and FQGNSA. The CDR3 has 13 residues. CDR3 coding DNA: TGTGCCAGCAGCTTGGTCAGGCAAGAGACCCAGTACTTC. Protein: CASSLVRQETQYF.

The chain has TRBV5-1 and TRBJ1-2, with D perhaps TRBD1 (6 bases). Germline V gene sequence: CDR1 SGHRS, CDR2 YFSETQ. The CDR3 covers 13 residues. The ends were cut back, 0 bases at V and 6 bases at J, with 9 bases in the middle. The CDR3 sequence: CASSLGTANGYTF. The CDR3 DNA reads TGCGCCAGCAGCTTGGGGACAGCGAATGGCTACACCTTC.

DNA for the CDR3: TGTGCCAGCAGGCTAGGCGGGGAGCTGTTTTTT. Protein product: CASRLGGELFF. This chain connects TRBV7-6 to TRBJ2-2; D call uncertain. Trimming took off 6 bases at V and 7 bases at J, with 6 bases between the two ends. The CDR3 runs to 11 residues. Germline loops: CDR1 SGHVS, CDR2 FNYEAQ.

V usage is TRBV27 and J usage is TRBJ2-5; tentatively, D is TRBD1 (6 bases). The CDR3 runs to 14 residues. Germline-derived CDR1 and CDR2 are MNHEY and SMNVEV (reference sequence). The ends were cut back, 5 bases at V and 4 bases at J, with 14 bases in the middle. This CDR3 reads CASSPRGRRETQYF. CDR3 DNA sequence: TGTGCCAGCAGTCCGAGGGGGAGACGAGAGACCCAGTACTTC.

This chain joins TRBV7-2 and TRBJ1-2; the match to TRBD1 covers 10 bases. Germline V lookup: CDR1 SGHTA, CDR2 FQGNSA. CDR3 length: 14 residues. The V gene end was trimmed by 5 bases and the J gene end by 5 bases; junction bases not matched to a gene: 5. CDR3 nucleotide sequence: TGTGCCAGCAGCGAGGGACAGGGGAGGTATGGCTACACCTTC. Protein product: CASSEGQGRYGYTF. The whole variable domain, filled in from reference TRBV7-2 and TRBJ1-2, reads GAGVSQSPSNKVTEKGKDVELRCDPISGHTALYWYRQSLGQGLEFLIYFQGNSAPDKSGLPSDRFSAERTGGSVSTLTIQRTQQEDSAVYLCASSEGQGRYGYTFGSGTRLTVV.

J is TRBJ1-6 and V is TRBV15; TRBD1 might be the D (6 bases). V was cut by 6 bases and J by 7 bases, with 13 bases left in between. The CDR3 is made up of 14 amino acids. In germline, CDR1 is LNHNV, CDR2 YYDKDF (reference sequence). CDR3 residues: CATRLQGTNSPLHF. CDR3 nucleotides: TGTGCCACCAGATTACAGGGCACGAATTCACCCCTCCACTTT.

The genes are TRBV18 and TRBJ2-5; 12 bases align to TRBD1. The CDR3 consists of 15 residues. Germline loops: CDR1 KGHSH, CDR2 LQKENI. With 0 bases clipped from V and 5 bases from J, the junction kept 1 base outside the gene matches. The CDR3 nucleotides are TGTGCCAGCTCACCACCGGGACAGGGGGCCGAGACCCAGTACTTC. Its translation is CASSPPGQGAETQYF.

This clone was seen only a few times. The CDR3 region has the DNA TGTGCCAGTTGCAGGGGGGGGACAGGAGTCGGCTACACCTTC. Protein sequence: CASCRGGTGVGYTF. The chain has TRBV28 and TRBJ1-2, with 8 bases matching TRBD1. V lost 9 bases to trimming and J lost 8 bases; unmatched junction nucleotides: 14. CDR3 length: 14 residues. Germline loops: CDR1 MDHEN, CDR2 SYDVKM.

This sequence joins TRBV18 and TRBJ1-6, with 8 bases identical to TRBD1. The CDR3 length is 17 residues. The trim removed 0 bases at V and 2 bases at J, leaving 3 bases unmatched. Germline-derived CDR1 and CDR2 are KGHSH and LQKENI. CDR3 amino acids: CASSPPGQGTYNSPLHF. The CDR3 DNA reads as TGTGCCAGCTCACCACCAGGACAGGGAACCTATAATTCACCCCTCCACTTT.

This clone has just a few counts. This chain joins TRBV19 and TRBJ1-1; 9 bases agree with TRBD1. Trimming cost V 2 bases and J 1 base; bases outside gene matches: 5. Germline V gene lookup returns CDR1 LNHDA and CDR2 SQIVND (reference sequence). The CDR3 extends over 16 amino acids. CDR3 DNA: TGTGCCAGTAGTATAAAGTGGGGACAGGGGAACACTGAAGCTTTCTTT. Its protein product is CASSIKWGQGNTEAFF.

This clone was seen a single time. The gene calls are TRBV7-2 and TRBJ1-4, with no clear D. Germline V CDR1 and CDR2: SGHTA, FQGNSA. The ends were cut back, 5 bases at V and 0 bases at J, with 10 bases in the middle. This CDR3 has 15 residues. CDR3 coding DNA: TGTGCCAGCAGCGCTAGGCGTGCAACTAATGAAAAACTGTTTTTT. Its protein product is CASSARRATNEKLFF.

CDR3 DNA sequence: TGTGCCACCTCAGGGGGCTCATCTGGAAACACCATATATTTT. It translates to CATSGGSSGNTIYF. V is TRBV2 and J is TRBJ1-3, with TRBD1 matching 8 bases. V dropped 10 bases and J dropped 1; count of bases not matched to a gene: 6. The CDR3 has 14 amino acids. The germline V gene encodes CDR1 SNHLY and CDR2 FYNNEI.

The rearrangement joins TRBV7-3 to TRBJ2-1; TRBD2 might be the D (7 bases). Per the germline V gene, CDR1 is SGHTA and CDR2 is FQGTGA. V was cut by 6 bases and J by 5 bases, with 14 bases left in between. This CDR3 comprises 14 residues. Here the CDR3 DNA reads TGTGCCAGCAGGAGAACGGGGGGCAACAATGAGCAGTTCTTC. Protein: CASRRTGGNNEQFF. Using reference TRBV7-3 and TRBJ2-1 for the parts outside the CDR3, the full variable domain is GAGVSQTPSNKVTEKGKYVELRCDPISGHTALYWYRQSLGQGPEFLIYFQGTGAADDSGLPNDRFFAVRPEGSVSTLKIQRTERGDSAVYLCASRRTGGNNEQFFGPGTRLTVL.

CDR3 sequence (DNA): TGTGCCAGCACTCTGAGGGGGGGCCAGCCCCAGCATTTT. Residues: CASTLRGGQPQHF. The chain is built from TRBV28 and TRBJ1-5; possible D gene TRBD1, 6 bases. Germline V gives CDR1 MDHEN, CDR2 SYDVKM. CDR3 length equals 13 residues. Trimming took 7 bases from V and 7 from J, leaving 14 bases between them.

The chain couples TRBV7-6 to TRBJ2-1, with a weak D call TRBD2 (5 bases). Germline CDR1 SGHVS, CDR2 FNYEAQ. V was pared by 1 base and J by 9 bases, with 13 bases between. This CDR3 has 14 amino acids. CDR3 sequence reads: CASSLGRPRGEQFF. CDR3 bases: TGTGCCAGCAGCTTAGGGCGGCCTCGGGGTGAGCAGTTCTTC.

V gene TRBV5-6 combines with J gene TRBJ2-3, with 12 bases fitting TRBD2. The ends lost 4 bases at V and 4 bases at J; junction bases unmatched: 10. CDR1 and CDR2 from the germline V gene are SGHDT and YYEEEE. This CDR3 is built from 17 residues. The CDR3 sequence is CASSLWTSGAIADTQYF. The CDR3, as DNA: TGTGCCAGCAGCCTCTGGACTAGCGGGGCAATAGCAGATACGCAGTATTTT.

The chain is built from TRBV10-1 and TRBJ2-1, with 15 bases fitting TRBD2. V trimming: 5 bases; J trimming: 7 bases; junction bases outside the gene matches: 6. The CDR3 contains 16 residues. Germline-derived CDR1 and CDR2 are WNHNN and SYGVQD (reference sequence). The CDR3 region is CASSPGTSGRINEQFF. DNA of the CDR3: TGCGCCAGCAGTCCTGGGACTAGCGGGAGGATAAATGAGCAGTTCTTC.

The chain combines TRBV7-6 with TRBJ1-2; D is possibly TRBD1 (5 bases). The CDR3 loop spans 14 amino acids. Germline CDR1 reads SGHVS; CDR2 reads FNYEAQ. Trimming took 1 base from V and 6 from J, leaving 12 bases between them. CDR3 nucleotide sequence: TGTGCCAGCAGCTTAGGACTTTCCAGGGATGGCTACACCTTC. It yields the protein CASSLGLSRDGYTF.

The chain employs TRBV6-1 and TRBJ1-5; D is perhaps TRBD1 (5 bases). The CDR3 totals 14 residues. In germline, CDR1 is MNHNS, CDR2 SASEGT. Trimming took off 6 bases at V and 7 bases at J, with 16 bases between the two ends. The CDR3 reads CASRPGGTGQPQHF. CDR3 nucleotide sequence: TGTGCCAGCAGACCAGGAGGGACGGGGCAGCCCCAGCATTTT.

This CDR3 is CASSMSSATNEKLFF. CDR3 bases: TGTGCCAGTAGTATGTCCAGTGCAACTAATGAAAAACTGTTTTTT. The chain carries TRBV19 and TRBJ1-4; D is uncertain. In germline, CDR1 is LNHDA, CDR2 SQIVND (reference sequence). CDR3 size: 15 residues. V lost 3 bases to trimming and J lost 0 bases, with 8 bases between them.

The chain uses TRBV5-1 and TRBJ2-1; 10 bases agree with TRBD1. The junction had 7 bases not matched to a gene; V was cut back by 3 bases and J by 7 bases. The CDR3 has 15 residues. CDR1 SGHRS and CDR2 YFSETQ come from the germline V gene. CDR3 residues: CASSSLWTGGNEQFF. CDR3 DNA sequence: TGCGCCAGCAGCTCTCTCTGGACAGGGGGTAATGAGCAGTTCTTC. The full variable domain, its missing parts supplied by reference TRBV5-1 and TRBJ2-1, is KAGVTQTPRYLIKTRGQQVTLSCSPISGHRSVSWYQQTPGQGLQFLFEYFSETQRNKGNFPGRFSGRQFSNSRSEMNVSTLELGDSALYLCASSSLWTGGNEQFFGPGTRLTVL.